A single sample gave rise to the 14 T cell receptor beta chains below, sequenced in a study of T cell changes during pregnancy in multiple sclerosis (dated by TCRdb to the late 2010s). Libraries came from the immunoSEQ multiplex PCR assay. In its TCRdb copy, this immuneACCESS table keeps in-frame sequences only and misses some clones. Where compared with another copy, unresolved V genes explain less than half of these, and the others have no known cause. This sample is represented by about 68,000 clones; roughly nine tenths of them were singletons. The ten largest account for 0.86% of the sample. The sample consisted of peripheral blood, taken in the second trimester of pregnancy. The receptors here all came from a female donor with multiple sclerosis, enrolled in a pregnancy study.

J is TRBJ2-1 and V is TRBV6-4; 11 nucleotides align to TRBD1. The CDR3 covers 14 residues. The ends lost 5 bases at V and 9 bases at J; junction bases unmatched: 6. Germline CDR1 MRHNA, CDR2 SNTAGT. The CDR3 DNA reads TGTGCCAGCAGTCCCGGGACAGGGGGGACTGAGCAGTTCTTC. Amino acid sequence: CASSPGTGGTEQFF.

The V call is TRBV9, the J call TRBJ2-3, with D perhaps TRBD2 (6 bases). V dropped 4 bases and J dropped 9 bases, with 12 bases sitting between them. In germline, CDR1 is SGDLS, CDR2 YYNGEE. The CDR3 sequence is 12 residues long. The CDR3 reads CASSPRDFTQYF. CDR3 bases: TGTGCCAGCAGCCCCCGGGACTTCACGCAGTATTTT.

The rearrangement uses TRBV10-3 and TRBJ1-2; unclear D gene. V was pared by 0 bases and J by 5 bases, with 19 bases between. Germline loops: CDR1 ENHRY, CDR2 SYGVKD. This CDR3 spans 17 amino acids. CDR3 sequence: CAISESFSPGHRYGYTF. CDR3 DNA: TGTGCCATCAGTGAGTCTTTTTCGCCCGGTCATCGGTATGGCTACACCTTC.

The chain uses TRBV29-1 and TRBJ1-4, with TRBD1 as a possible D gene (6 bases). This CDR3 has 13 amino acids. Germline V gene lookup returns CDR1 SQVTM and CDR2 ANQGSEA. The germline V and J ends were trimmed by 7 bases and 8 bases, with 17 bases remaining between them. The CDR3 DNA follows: TGCAGCGCGGTGACAGGCGGGAGGGAAAAACTGTTTTTT. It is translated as CSAVTGGREKLFF.

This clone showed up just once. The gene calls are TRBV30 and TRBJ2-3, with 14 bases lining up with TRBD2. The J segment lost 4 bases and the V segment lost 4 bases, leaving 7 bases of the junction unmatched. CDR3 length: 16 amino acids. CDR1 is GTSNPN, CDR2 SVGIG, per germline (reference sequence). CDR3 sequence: CAWNLGLAGGSDTQYF. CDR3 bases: TGTGCCTGGAACTTAGGACTAGCGGGGGGATCAGATACGCAGTATTTT.

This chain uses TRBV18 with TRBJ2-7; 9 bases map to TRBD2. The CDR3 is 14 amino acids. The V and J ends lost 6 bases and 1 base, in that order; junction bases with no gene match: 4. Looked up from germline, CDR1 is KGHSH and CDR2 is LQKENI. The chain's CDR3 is CASSGGGGSYEQYF. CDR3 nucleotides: TGTGCCAGCTCTGGCGGGGGGGGTTCCTACGAGCAGTACTTC. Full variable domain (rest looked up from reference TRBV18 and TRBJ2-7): NAGVMQNPRHLVRRRGQEARLRCSPMKGHSHVYWYRQLPEEGLKFMVYLQKENIIDESGMPKERFSAEFPKEGPSILRIQQVVRGDSAAYFCASSGGGGSYEQYFGPGTRLTVT.

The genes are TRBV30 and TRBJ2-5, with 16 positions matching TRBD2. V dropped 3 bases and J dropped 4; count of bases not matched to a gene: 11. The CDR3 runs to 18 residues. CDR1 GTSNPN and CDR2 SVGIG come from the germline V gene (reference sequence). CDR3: CAWSPPGLAGGRGETQYF. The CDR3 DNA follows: TGTGCCTGGAGCCCCCCGGGACTAGCGGGGGGGCGGGGAGAGACCCAGTACTTC. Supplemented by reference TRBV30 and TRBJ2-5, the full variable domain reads SQTIHQWPATLVQPVGSPLSLECTVEGTSNPNLYWYRQAAGRGLQLLFYSVGIGQISSEVPQNLSASRPQDRQFILSSKKLLLSDSGFYLCAWSPPGLAGGRGETQYFGPGTRLLVL.

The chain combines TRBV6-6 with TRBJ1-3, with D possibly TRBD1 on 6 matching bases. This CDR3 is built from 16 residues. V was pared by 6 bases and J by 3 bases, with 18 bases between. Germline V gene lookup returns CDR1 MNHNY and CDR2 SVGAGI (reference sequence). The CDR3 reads CASRGPTGIYGNTIYF. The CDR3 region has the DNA TGTGCCAGCAGGGGCCCTACAGGGATATATGGAAACACCATATATTTT.

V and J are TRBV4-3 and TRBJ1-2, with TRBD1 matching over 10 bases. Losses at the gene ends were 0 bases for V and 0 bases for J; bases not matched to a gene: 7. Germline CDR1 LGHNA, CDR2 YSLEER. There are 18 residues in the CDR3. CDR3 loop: CASSQEGDRGRANYGYTF. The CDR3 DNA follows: TGCGCCAGCAGCCAAGAGGGGGACAGGGGTAGAGCTAACTATGGCTACACCTTC.

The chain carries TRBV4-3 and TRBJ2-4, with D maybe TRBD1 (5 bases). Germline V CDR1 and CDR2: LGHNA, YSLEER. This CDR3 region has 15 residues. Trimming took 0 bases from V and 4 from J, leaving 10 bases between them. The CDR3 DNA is TGCGCCAGCAGCCAAGAGGGGCATTTTAAAAACATTCAGTACTTC. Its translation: CASSQEGHFKNIQYF.

CDR3 nucleotides: TGTGCCAGCAGCTTGGTGCTAGGCCCCGCCGAGCAGTACTTC. Amino acid sequence: CASSLVLGPAEQYF. V gene TRBV7-9 combines with J gene TRBJ2-7; D uncertain. Germline-derived CDR1 and CDR2 are SEHNR and FQNEAQ (reference sequence). The CDR3 length is 14 residues. Trimming took 3 bases from V and 6 from J, leaving 15 bases between them.

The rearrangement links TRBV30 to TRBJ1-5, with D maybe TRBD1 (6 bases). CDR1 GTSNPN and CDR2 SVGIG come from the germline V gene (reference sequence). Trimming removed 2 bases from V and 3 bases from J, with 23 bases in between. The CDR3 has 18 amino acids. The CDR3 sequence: CAWSKEPPTGYNNQPQHF. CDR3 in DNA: TGTGCCTGGAGTAAGGAACCCCCAACAGGGTACAACAATCAGCCCCAGCATTTT.

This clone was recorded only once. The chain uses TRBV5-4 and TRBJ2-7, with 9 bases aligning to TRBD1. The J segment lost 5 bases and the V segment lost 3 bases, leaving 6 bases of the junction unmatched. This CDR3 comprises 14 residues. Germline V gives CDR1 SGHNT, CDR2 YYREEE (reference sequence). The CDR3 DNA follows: TGTGCCAGCAGCTCGACAGGGGGTTTTAACGAGCAGTACTTC. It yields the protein CASSSTGGFNEQYF.

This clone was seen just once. The CDR3 region is CASSVDSLSYEQYF. The CDR3 DNA reads TGTGCCAGCAGTGTAGACAGTTTATCCTACGAGCAGTACTTC. The chain employs TRBV25-1 and TRBJ2-7; D possibly corresponds to TRBD1 (5 bases). Trimming cost V 4 bases and J 1 base, with 11 bases left between them. The CDR3 is 14 residues long. The germline V gene encodes CDR1 MGHDK and CDR2 SYGVNS.